This T cell receptor beta chain derives from a study of cytomegalovirus exposure and HLA in healthy donors. Study findings and constraints: A later analysis linked a missense DCLRE1C variant to TCR beta V- and J-gene trimming. The classifier reportedly diagnosed cytomegalovirus status with high sensitivity and specificity. Most TCR sequences were rare, but some public TCRs occurred in many donors.

Worth noting for this clone: As yet, its antigen is unknown.

V gave up 3 bases and J gave up 3 bases; unmatched junction bases: 4. The CDR3 has 15 residues. Germline V gene data show CDR1 as SGDLS and CDR2 as YYNGEE. The PCR had 60 Vbeta and 13 Jbeta primers. Assay used: immunoSEQ multiplex PCR; TCRdb lists only in-frame clones, some missing. This sample has about 130,000 clones, with around 80% found just once. The chain carries TRBV9 and TRBJ1-2; 11 bases fit TRBD1. The source is a young woman in good health and CMV-seronegative. Specimen: PBMCs. CDR3 region: CASSGTGGAHYGYTF. CDR3 sequence (DNA): TGTGCCAGCAGCGGGACAGGGGGCGCTCACTATGGCTACACCTTC.